Each of the 10 T cell receptor beta chains below was sequenced from the same sample in a study of blood T cell repertoires in COVID-19 (TCRdb year 2020). The receptor library was made with the immunoSEQ multiplex PCR assay. Not all clones reach the TCRdb copy of this immuneACCESS table, which keeps in-frame sequences only. Checked studies attribute under half of the gap to unresolved V genes and leave the rest unexplained. The sample records roughly 200,000 clones, 87% of which are singletons. Around 2% of the sample belongs to the ten largest clones. The specimen was PBMCs or T cells enriched from blood (not recorded which). These receptor sequences come from a woman aged 25 to 39 who had recovered from COVID-19.

The chain uses TRBV11-3 and TRBJ2-7; perhaps TRBD2 as D (5 bases). CDR1 SGHNT and CDR2 YENEEA come from the germline V gene. V lost 2 bases to trimming and J lost 2 bases, with 13 bases between them. The CDR3 runs 15 residues. The CDR3: CASSLSGSFAYEQYF. Here the CDR3 DNA reads TGTGCCAGCAGCTTAAGTGGGAGCTTTGCCTACGAGCAGTACTTC.

The chain is built from TRBV10-3 and TRBJ2-4; TRBD1 matches 7 bases. V shed 5 bases and J 4 bases; nucleotides not matched to a gene: 14. This CDR3 spans 17 amino acids. CDR1 and CDR2 from the germline V gene are ENHRY and SYGVKD. The CDR3 nucleotides read TGTGCCATCAGTCGCGGTAGAACCGGGACAGAAAAAAACATTCAGTACTTC. Translated, it gives CAISRGRTGTEKNIQYF.

This sequence joins TRBV7-2 and TRBJ1-5, with TRBD1 matching 9 bases. Germline CDR1 and CDR2: SGHTA and FQGNSA. This CDR3 contains 17 residues. The trim removed 1 base at V and 3 bases at J, leaving 7 bases unmatched. CDR3 in amino acids: CASSLGPQGAFNQPQHF. As DNA, the CDR3 is TGTGCCAGCAGCTTAGGACCACAGGGGGCCTTCAATCAGCCCCAGCATTTT.

The chain joins TRBV10-3 to TRBJ1-4; 8 bases align to TRBD1. V was clipped by 4 bases and J by 2 bases; unmatched bases: 3. CDR1 and CDR2 from the germline V gene are ENHRY and SYGVKD. This CDR3 contains 15 residues. The CDR3 sequence is CAISVDRATNEKLFF. The CDR3 bases are TGTGCCATCAGTGTGGACAGGGCCACTAATGAAAAACTGTTTTTT.

J is TRBJ2-3 and V is TRBV5-1; 12 bases fit TRBD2. CDR1 SGHRS and CDR2 YFSETQ come from the germline V gene. CDR3 length: 15 amino acids. Trimming at V came to 4 bases and at J to 5 bases, leaving 5 bases not matched to a gene. CDR3 sequence: CASSQTSGSIDTQYF. The DNA for the CDR3 is TGCGCCAGCAGCCAGACTAGCGGGAGTATAGATACGCAGTATTTT.

This clone was seen a few times. V and J are TRBV24-1 and TRBJ2-7, with D perhaps matching TRBD1 (6 bases). Trimming shortened V by 4 bases and J by 3 bases, and 12 bases separated the two germline ends. The length of the CDR3 is 14 residues. In germline, CDR1 is KGHDR, CDR2 SFDVKD. DNA of the CDR3: TGTGCCACCAGTGAAGAGGGACATCTCTACGAGCAGTACTTC. Residues: CATSEEGHLYEQYF.

This chain uses TRBV7-3 with TRBJ1-1; D may be TRBD1 (6 bases). In germline, CDR1 is SGHTA, CDR2 FQGTGA. This CDR3 has 14 residues. Trimming removed 2 bases at V and 2 bases at J, with 9 bases between. CDR3: CASSLGRGNTEAFF. The CDR3 region has the DNA TGTGCCAGCAGCTTAGGCAGGGGCAACACTGAAGCTTTCTTT. Looking up the rest from reference TRBV7-3 and TRBJ1-1 gives the full variable domain: GAGVSQTPSNKVTEKGKYVELRCDPISGHTALYWYRQSLGQGPEFLIYFQGTGAADDSGLPNDRFFAVRPEGSVSTLKIQRTERGDSAVYLCASSLGRGNTEAFFGQGTRLTVV.

The chain has TRBV27 and TRBJ2-1; tentatively, D is TRBD2 (6 bases). Germline V gene data show CDR1 as MNHEY and CDR2 as SMNVEV (reference sequence). Deletions cut 5 bases from V and 0 bases from J, with 14 bases between. The CDR3 sequence is 16 residues long. CDR3 coding DNA: TGTGCCAGCAGTGCGGGACGTTGGAACTCCTACAATGAGCAGTTCTTC. Translation: CASSAGRWNSYNEQFF.

The chain combines TRBV7-3 with TRBJ1-6; no reliable D call. The CDR3 is 15 amino acids. Trimming cost V 2 bases and J 2 bases, with 7 bases left between them. Per the germline V gene, CDR1 is SGHTA and CDR2 is FQGTGA. DNA for the CDR3: TGTGCCAGCAGCTTAGCGGGAACCTATAATTCACCCCTCCACTTT. This codes for CASSLAGTYNSPLHF.

The chain links TRBV20-1 to TRBJ2-5; D perhaps matches TRBD1 (6 bases). V was pared by 3 bases and J by 5 bases, with 19 bases between. Germline V gene lookup returns CDR1 DFQATT and CDR2 SNEGSKA (reference sequence). This CDR3 spans 15 amino acids. The CDR3 reads CSASRTGFAAETQYF. The CDR3 nucleotides are TGCAGTGCTAGTCGCACAGGGTTTGCAGCTGAGACCCAGTACTTC.